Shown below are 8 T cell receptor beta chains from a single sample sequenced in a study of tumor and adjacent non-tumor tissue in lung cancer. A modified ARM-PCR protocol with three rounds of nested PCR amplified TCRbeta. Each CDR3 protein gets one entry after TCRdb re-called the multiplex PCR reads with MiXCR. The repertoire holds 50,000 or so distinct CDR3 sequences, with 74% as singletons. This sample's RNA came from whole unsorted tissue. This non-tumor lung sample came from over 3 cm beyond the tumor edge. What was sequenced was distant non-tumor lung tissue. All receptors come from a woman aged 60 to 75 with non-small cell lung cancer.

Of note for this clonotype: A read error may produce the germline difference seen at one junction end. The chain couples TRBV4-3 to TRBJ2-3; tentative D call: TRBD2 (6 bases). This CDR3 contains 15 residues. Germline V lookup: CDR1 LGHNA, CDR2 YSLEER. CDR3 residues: CASSNGLMGTDTQCF. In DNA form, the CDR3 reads TGCGCCAGCAGCAACGGACTAATGGGCACAGATACGCAGTGTTTT.

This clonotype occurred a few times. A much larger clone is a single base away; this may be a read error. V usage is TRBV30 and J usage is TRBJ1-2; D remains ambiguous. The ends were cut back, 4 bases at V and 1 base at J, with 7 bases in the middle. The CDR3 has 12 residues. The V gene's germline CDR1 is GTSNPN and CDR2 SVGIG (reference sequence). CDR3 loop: CAWILDNYGYTF. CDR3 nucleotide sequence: TGTGCCTGGATACTGGATAACTATGGCTACACCTTC.

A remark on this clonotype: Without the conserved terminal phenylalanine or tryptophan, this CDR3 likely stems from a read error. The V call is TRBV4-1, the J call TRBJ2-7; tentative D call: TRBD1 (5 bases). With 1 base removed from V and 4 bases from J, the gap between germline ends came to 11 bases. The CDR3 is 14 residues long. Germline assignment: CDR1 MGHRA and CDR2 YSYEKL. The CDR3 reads CASSQVRVWYEQYI. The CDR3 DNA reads TGCGCCAGCAGCCAAGTCAGGGTTTGGTACGAGCAGTACATC.

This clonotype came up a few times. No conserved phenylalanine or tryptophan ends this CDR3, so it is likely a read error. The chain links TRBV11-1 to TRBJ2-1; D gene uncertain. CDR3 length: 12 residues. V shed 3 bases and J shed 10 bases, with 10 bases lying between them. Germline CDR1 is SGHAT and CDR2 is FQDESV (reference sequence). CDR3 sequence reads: CASSFPGFEQFL. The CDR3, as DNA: TGTGCCAGCAGCTTTCCTGGGTTCGAGCAGTTCCTC.

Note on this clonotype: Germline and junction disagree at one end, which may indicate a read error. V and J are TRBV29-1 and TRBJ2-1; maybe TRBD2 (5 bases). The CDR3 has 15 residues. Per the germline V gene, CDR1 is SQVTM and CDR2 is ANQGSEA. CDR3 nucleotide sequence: TGCGGCGTTCTTGAGGGCAGGTCTCCCTACAATGAGCAGCTCTTC. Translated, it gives CGVLEGRSPYNEQLF.

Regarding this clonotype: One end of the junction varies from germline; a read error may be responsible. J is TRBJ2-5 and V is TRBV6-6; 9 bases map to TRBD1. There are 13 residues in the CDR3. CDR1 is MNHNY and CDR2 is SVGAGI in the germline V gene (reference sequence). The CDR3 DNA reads TGTGTCAGCAAAGGGACAGGGTTCGAGACCCAGTACTTC. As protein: CVSKGTGFETQYF.

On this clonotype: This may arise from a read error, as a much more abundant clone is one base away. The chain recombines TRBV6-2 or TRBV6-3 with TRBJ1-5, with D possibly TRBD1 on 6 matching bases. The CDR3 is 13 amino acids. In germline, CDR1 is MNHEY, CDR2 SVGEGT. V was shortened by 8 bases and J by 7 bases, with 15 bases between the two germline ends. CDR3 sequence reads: CASSPGDHQPQHF. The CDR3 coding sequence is TGTGCCAGCTCTCCAGGGGACCACCAGCCCCAGCATTTT.

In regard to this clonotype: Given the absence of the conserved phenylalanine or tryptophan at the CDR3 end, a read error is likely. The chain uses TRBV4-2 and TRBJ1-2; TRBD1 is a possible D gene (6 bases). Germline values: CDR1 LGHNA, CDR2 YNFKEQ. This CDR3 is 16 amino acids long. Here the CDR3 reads CASSLSSLDSNYGYTY. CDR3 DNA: TGTGCCAGCAGCCTGAGCAGCCTGGACAGTAACTATGGTTACACCTAC.